The clone carrying this T cell receptor (beta chain) showed up many times. Its target is not known. The entry originates in a study of regulatory T cells in long-lasting Graves disease. Overall study findings and caveats: It was in persistent disease that TRBV28, TRBJ1-2 and TRBJ2-5 were favored.

Sample time point: newly diagnosed GD, antithyroid drugs for less than 3 months. After RNA was extracted from PBMCs, the TCR library was made from it. V shed 0 bases and J 0 bases; nucleotides not matched to a gene: 4. Germline loops: CDR1 SGHRS, CDR2 YFSETQ. This CDR3 contains 17 residues. In building TCR beta libraries, iRepertoire HTBI primers were used together with Arm-PCR of CDR3 regions. Original analysis: Sample data revealed roughly 62 TRBV and more than 13 TRBJ segments. In TCRdb, the multiplex PCR reads were re-called with MiXCR into one record per CDR3 protein. TCRdb assigned the V and J calls; the authors' analysis was not used. Among 620,000 or so distinct CDR3 sequences listed, around 15% were seen once. This sample also belongs to another study, concerning T cells in Graves' hyperthyroidism and ophthalmopathy.

This specimen consisted of peripheral blood mononuclear cells (PBMCs), obtained at new diagnosis, from a patient treated with antithyroid drugs. The genes are TRBV5-1 and TRBJ2-3; 10 bases line up with TRBD2. The TCR comes from a woman aged 25-40 years with Graves disease. CDR3 DNA sequence: TGCGCCAGCAGCTTGGAACTAGCGGGACGTAGCACAGATACGCAGTATTTT. This gives the protein CASSLELAGRSTDTQYF.